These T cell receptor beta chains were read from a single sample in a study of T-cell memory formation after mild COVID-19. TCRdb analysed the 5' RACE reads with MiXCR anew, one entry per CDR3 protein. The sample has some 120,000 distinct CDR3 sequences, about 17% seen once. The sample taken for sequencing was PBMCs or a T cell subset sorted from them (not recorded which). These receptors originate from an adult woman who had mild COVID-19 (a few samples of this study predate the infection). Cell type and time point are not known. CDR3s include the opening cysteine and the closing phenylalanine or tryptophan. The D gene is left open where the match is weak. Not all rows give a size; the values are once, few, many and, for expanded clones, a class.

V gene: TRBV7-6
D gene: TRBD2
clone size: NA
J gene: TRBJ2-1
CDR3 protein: CASSFGTSGYNEQFF
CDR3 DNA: TGTGCCAGCAGCTTTGGGACTAGCGGATACAATGAGCAGTTCTTC

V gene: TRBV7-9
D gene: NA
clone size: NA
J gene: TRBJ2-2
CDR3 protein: CASSTSYTGELFF
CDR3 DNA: TGTGCCAGCAGCACGAGTTACACCGGGGAGCTGTTTTTT

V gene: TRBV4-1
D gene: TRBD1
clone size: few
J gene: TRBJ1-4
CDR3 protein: CASSYGQGPDGEKLFF
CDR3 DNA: TGCGCCAGCAGCTACGGACAGGGCCCGGATGGGGAAAAACTGTTTTTT

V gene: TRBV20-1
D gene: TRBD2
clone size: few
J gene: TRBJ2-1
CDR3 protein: CSAREGAGGLMDEQFF
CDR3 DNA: TGCAGTGCCCGTGAAGGAGCGGGGGGCCTCATGGATGAGCAGTTCTTC

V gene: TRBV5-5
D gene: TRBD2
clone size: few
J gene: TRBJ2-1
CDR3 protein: CASNTGRAYNEQFF
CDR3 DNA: TGTGCCAGCAACACCGGGAGGGCCTACAATGAGCAGTTCTTC

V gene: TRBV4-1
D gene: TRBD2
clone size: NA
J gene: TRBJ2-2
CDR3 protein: CASSSTSGRAQGGELFF
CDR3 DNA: TGCGCCAGCAGCTCTACTAGCGGGAGGGCCCAAGGAGGGGAGCTGTTTTTT

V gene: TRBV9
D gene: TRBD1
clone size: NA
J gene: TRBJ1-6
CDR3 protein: CASSVGQGSSNSPLHF
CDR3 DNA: TGTGCCAGCAGCGTGGGACAGGGCTCAAGTAATTCACCCCTCCACTTT

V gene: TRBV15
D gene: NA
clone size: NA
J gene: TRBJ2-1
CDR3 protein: CATSKAAHNEQFF
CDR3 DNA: TGTGCCACCAGCAAGGCAGCCCACAATGAGCAGTTCTTC

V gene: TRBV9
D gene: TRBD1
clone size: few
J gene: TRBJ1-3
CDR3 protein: CASSGPDPQGASGNTIYF
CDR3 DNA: TGTGCCAGCAGCGGACCCGACCCACAGGGGGCCTCTGGAAACACCATATATTTT

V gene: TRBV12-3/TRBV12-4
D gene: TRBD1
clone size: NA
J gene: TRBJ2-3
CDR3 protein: CASSRDRGRTDTQYF
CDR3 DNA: TGTGCCAGCAGTCGGGACAGGGGGCGCACAGATACGCAGTATTTT

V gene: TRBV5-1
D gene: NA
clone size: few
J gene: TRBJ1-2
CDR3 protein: CASSLAVGAYGYTF
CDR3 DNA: TGCGCCAGCAGCTTGGCCGTAGGGGCCTATGGCTACACCTTC

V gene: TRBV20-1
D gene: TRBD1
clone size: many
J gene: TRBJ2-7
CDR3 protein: CSARPGQGYVGQYF
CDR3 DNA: TGCAGTGCTAGACCAGGACAGGGCTACGTAGGGCAGTACTTC

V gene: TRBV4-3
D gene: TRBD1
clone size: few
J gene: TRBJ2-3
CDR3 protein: CASSSTVGTARPQYF
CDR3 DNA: TGCGCCAGCAGTTCCACCGTCGGGACAGCCAGGCCGCAGTATTTT